A single sample gave rise to the 14 T cell receptor beta chains below, sequenced in a study of blood T cell repertoires in COVID-19. Data came from immunoSEQ multiplex PCR; TCRdb stores just in-frame clones and leaves some out. The table shows about 34,000 clones, with 80% occurring only once. The source material was peripheral blood. The source of these receptors is a woman aged 70-85 years with acute or convalescent COVID-19.

This clone was picked up many times. The chain joins TRBV6-9 to TRBJ2-7; 11 bases line up with TRBD2. Germline CDR1 MNHGY, CDR2 SVAAGI. J lost 0 bases, V lost 7 bases, and 5 bases had no gene match. CDR3 length: 15 residues. Written as DNA, the CDR3 is TGTGCCAGCACCATAGCGGGAGGGCCCTCCTACGAGCAGTACTTC. Its translation: CASTIAGGPSYEQYF.

This chain uses TRBV5-1 with TRBJ1-1, with TRBD1 matching 9 bases. The germline CDR1 and CDR2 sequences are SGHRS and YFSETQ. The trim removed 3 bases at V and 6 bases at J, leaving 0 bases unmatched. This CDR3 is 12 amino acids long. The CDR3 nucleotides are TGCGCCAGCAGCTGGACAGGGGCTGAAGCTTTCTTT. Residues: CASSWTGAEAFF.

The chain combines TRBV25-1 with TRBJ1-2, with D hard to call. Germline V gene data show CDR1 as MGHDK and CDR2 as SYGVNS. The length of the CDR3 is 13 residues. V lost 5 bases and J 4 bases, leaving 11 bases between the germline ends. In DNA, the CDR3 is TGTGCCAGCAGTCTCGGCGGCACCTATGGCTACACCTTC. Translating it yields CASSLGGTYGYTF.

This rearrangement joins TRBV5-4 to TRBJ1-4, with 8 bases fitting TRBD1. This CDR3 has 13 amino acids. Germline assignment: CDR1 SGHNT and CDR2 YYREEE (reference sequence). With V trimmed by 3 bases and J by 12 bases, 7 bases remained unmatched. The CDR3 region has the DNA TGTGCCAGCAGCTCTCGACAGGGGCGAGAACTGTTTTTT. Protein: CASSSRQGRELFF.

The V and J genes are TRBV7-9 and TRBJ2-5, with 10 positions matching TRBD1. V dropped 5 bases and J dropped 2; count of bases not matched to a gene: 5. The germline V gene encodes CDR1 SEHNR and CDR2 FQNEAQ (reference sequence). CDR3 size: 15 residues. The CDR3 DNA is TGTGCCAGCAGCAGCCGGGACAGGGGACAAGAGACCCAGTACTTC. It specifies CASSSRDRGQETQYF. The full variable domain, rest sourced from reference TRBV7-9 and TRBJ2-5, is DTGVSQNPRHKITKRGQNVTFRCDPISEHNRLYWYRQTLGQGPEFLTYFQNEAQLEKSRLLSDRFSAERPKGSFSTLEIQRTEQGDSAMYLCASSSRDRGQETQYFGPGTRLLVL.

The gene calls are TRBV6-6 and TRBJ2-5; D call uncertain. Trimming took off 3 bases at V and 0 bases at J, with 11 bases between the two ends. The CDR3 runs to 15 residues. CDR1 is MNHNY and CDR2 is SVGAGI in the germline V gene (reference sequence). The CDR3 DNA follows: TGTGCCAGCAGTTATAGCTCTCTAAACCAAGAGACCCAGTACTTC. It is translated as CASSYSSLNQETQYF.

This rearrangement joins TRBV3-1 (or the pseudogene TRBV3-2) to TRBJ2-7, with TRBD2 identical over 10 bases. This CDR3 contains 14 residues. Germline loops: CDR1 LGHDT, CDR2 YNNKEL (reference sequence). The ends lost 0 bases at V and 6 bases at J; junction bases unmatched: 2. Written as DNA, the CDR3 is TGTGCCAGCAGCCAAGATCCTAGCGGGAGCGAGCAGTACTTC. Translation gives CASSQDPSGSEQYF.

The chain uses TRBV2 and TRBJ1-6, with D tentatively TRBD1 (5 bases). V lost 3 bases and J lost 10, with 13 bases in between. Looked up from germline, CDR1 is SNHLY and CDR2 is FYNNEI. The CDR3 has 14 amino acids. The CDR3 bases are TGTGCCAGCAGTGACGTGGCAGGGCAATCACCCCTCCACTTT. Protein: CASSDVAGQSPLHF.

This clone was counted between two and nine times. J is TRBJ1-1 and V is TRBV6-5; D gene unclear. This CDR3 has 12 amino acids. V was trimmed by 8 bases and J by 4 bases, leaving 11 bases between them. Germline V CDR1 and CDR2: MNHEY, SVGAGI. CDR3 protein: CASGSPRTEAFF. As DNA, the CDR3 is TGTGCCAGCGGCTCGCCTCGCACTGAAGCTTTCTTT.

The CDR3 protein is CATSRTITALSSYNEQFF. The CDR3 nucleotides are TGTGCCACCAGCAGGACGATCACAGCTTTAAGCTCCTACAATGAGCAGTTCTTC. V and J are TRBV15 and TRBJ2-1; no clear D. Per germline, CDR1 LNHNV and CDR2 YYDKDF (reference sequence). V shed 3 bases and J shed 0 bases, with 18 bases lying between them. The CDR3 runs 18 residues.

In this sample, this clone turned up once. This chain connects TRBV3-1 (or the pseudogene TRBV3-2) to TRBJ2-2, with 8 bases that match TRBD1. CDR3 size: 16 residues. V shed 1 base, J shed 2 bases, and the junction held 3 bases outside the gene matches. The germline V gene has CDR1 LGHDT and CDR2 YNNKEL (reference sequence). The DNA of the CDR3 is TGTGCCAGCAGCCAAGTCGGGACAGGTAACACCGGGGAGCTGTTTTTT. The encoded protein is CASSQVGTGNTGELFF.

V and J are TRBV6-5 and TRBJ1-2; 9 bases line up with TRBD1. Trimming cost V 2 bases and J 8 bases; bases outside gene matches: 3. Germline V lookup: CDR1 MNHEY, CDR2 SVGAGI. CDR3 length equals 13 residues. Here the CDR3 DNA reads TGTGCCAGCAGTTACCGGGACAGGGAGGGCTACACCTTC. This encodes CASSYRDREGYTF.

The chain recombines TRBV7-6 with TRBJ1-5; D remains ambiguous. Germline lookup yields CDR1 SGHVS and CDR2 FNYEAQ. The CDR3 totals 13 residues. Trimming removed 0 bases from V and 5 bases from J, with 5 bases in between. The CDR3 is CASSLAQYQPQHF. CDR3 nucleotides: TGTGCCAGCAGCTTAGCCCAGTATCAGCCCCAGCATTTT.

This sequence joins TRBV10-3 and TRBJ1-2; maybe TRBD1 (6 bases). The germline V gene encodes CDR1 ENHRY and CDR2 SYGVKD. The CDR3 spans 13 residues. V was shortened by 10 bases and J by 4 bases, with 16 bases between the two germline ends. The CDR3 protein is CATDEGGGYGYTF. The CDR3 coding sequence is TGTGCCACCGACGAAGGGGGGGGCTATGGCTACACCTTC.